These T cell receptor beta chains were read from a single sample in a study of cytomegalovirus exposure and HLA in healthy donors. The data were produced by immunoSEQ multiplex PCR, yet TCRdb's version contains in-frame clones alone and is incomplete. The sample has some 130,000 clones, 60% to 85% seen once; the top ten hold more than 0.75%. The sequenced sample was PBMCs. The source of these receptors is a man aged 18 to 35 in good health and CMV-seronegative. The CDR3 runs from the conserved cysteine through the conserved F or W. A D gene is named only where the DNA matches it firmly. Some rows mark clone size as missing; the rest say once, few, many or name a class of expanded clone.

D gene: TRBD1; J gene: TRBJ1-2; clone size: NA; V gene: TRBV5-4; CDR3 protein: CASSPTPGTGYGYTF; CDR3 DNA: TGTGCCAGCAGCCCTACCCCAGGGACAGGCTATGGCTACACCTTC
D gene: TRBD1; J gene: TRBJ2-7; clone size: NA; V gene: TRBV7-9; CDR3 protein: CASSLPGQGLYEQYF; CDR3 DNA: TGTGCCAGCAGCTTACCGGGACAGGGGCTCTACGAGCAGTACTTC
D gene: TRBD1; J gene: TRBJ2-3; clone size: NA; V gene: TRBV19; CDR3 protein: CASSIGRGTDTQYF; CDR3 DNA: TGTGCCAGTAGTATAGGCAGGGGGACAGATACGCAGTATTTT
D gene: NA; J gene: TRBJ1-5; clone size: NA; V gene: TRBV19; CDR3 protein: CASNPSGAGNQPQHF; CDR3 DNA: TGTGCCAGTAACCCTTCAGGGGCCGGCAATCAGCCCCAGCATTTT
D gene: NA; J gene: TRBJ2-2; clone size: NA; V gene: TRBV4-2; CDR3 protein: CASSQDSRGWNTGELFF; CDR3 DNA: TGTGCCAGCAGCCAAGATAGTAGGGGGTGGAACACCGGGGAGCTGTTTTTT
D gene: TRBD1; J gene: TRBJ2-2; clone size: few; V gene: TRBV6-5; CDR3 protein: CASSHDRAGELFF; CDR3 DNA: TGTGCCAGCAGTCACGACAGGGCCGGGGAGCTGTTTTTT
D gene: TRBD1; J gene: TRBJ2-7; clone size: NA; V gene: TRBV2; CDR3 protein: CASKGAVYEQYF; CDR3 DNA: TGTGCCAGCAAGGGGGCTGTTTACGAGCAGTACTTC
D gene: NA; J gene: TRBJ2-1; clone size: NA; V gene: TRBV6-6; CDR3 protein: CASRKGLGEQFF; CDR3 DNA: TGTGCCAGCAGGAAGGGGTTGGGTGAGCAGTTCTTC
D gene: TRBD2; J gene: TRBJ2-7; clone size: NA; V gene: TRBV28; CDR3 protein: CASSTGTSPLYEQYF; CDR3 DNA: TGTGCCAGCAGTACCGGGACTAGCCCTCTCTACGAGCAGTACTTC
D gene: TRBD1; J gene: TRBJ1-2; clone size: NA; V gene: TRBV29-1; CDR3 protein: CSVGAGLGDRGPPGYGYTF; CDR3 DNA: TGCAGCGTCGGAGCGGGGCTGGGGGACAGGGGGCCGCCGGGGTATGGCTACACCTTC
D gene: NA; J gene: TRBJ2-2; clone size: NA; V gene: TRBV5-1; CDR3 protein: CASSGYRERGTGELFF; CDR3 DNA: TGCGCCAGCAGCGGATACAGGGAGAGGGGTACCGGGGAGCTGTTTTTT
D gene: TRBD1; J gene: TRBJ2-1; clone size: NA; V gene: TRBV29-1; CDR3 protein: CSVLTGGRNEQFF; CDR3 DNA: TGCAGCGTTCTGACAGGGGGCCGGAATGAGCAGTTCTTC
D gene: TRBD1; J gene: TRBJ1-3; clone size: NA; V gene: TRBV2; CDR3 protein: CAMDRGPGNTIYF; CDR3 DNA: TGTGCCATGGACAGGGGGCCCGGAAACACCATATATTTT
D gene: NA; J gene: TRBJ1-4; clone size: NA; V gene: TRBV7-2; CDR3 protein: CASSRTATNEKLFF; CDR3 DNA: TGTGCCAGCAGCCGGACTGCAACTAATGAAAAACTGTTTTTT
D gene: TRBD2; J gene: TRBJ2-3; clone size: NA; V gene: TRBV11-3; CDR3 protein: CASSLGLAGGTDTQYF; CDR3 DNA: TGTGCCAGCAGCTTAGGACTAGCGGGGGGCACAGATACGCAGTATTTT
D gene: NA; J gene: TRBJ2-1; clone size: NA; V gene: TRBV6-1; CDR3 protein: CASSGGESYNEQFF; CDR3 DNA: TGTGCCAGCAGCGGAGGGGAGAGTTACAATGAGCAGTTCTTC
D gene: NA; J gene: TRBJ1-3; clone size: NA; V gene: TRBV14; CDR3 protein: CASSLGGGNTIYF; CDR3 DNA: TGTGCCAGCAGCCTCGGGGGGGGAAACACCATATATTTT
D gene: TRBD1; J gene: TRBJ2-2; clone size: once; V gene: TRBV18; CDR3 protein: CASSPEGQVNTGELFF; CDR3 DNA: TGTGCCAGCTCACCCGAGGGACAGGTTAACACCGGGGAGCTGTTTTTT
D gene: NA; J gene: TRBJ2-3; clone size: few; V gene: TRBV19; CDR3 protein: CASSSTGLGDTQYF; CDR3 DNA: TGTGCCAGTAGCTCGACAGGTTTGGGAGATACGCAGTATTTT
D gene: NA; J gene: TRBJ2-2; clone size: NA; V gene: TRBV7-9; CDR3 protein: CASSLVRTGELFF; CDR3 DNA: TGTGCCAGCAGCTTAGTCCGCACCGGGGAGCTGTTTTTT
D gene: NA; J gene: TRBJ2-7; clone size: few; V gene: TRBV6-5; CDR3 protein: CASSADRRYEQYF; CDR3 DNA: TGTGCCAGCAGCGCCGACAGGAGATACGAGCAGTACTTC
D gene: TRBD1; J gene: TRBJ2-1; clone size: NA; V gene: TRBV25-1; CDR3 protein: CATNPGQGLGSYNEQFF; CDR3 DNA: TGTGCCACCAACCCGGGACAGGGGTTAGGTTCCTACAATGAGCAGTTCTTC